The entry below gives a single TCR beta chain sequence along with its context. Trimming removed 10 bases from V and 10 bases from J, with 19 bases in between. Germline V lookup: CDR1 MNHEY, CDR2 SVGAGI. The CDR3 is 12 residues long. This record comes from a study of cytomegalovirus exposure and HLA in healthy donors. The PCR was carried out with 60 Vbeta primers and 13 Jbeta primers. The table came from immunoSEQ multiplex PCR; TCRdb's copy has only in-frame clones and leaves some out. This table has about 100,000 clones, 60% to 85% appearing once. This receptor was identified in a man between 45 and 60 years old in good health and CMV-seronegative. Sample: PBMCs. This rearrangement joins TRBV6-5 to TRBJ1-1; D ambiguous. The chain's CDR3 is CAIPLNRRGAFF. The CDR3 DNA is TGTGCCATCCCACTGAACCGGCGGGGAGCTTTCTTT.